The rows below give T cell receptor beta chains drawn from one sample of a study of OX40 agonist ivuxolimab in advanced cancers. Libraries were prepared by immunoSEQ multiplex PCR; TCRdb keeps only in-frame clonotypes and omits some of them. Of just under 65,000 clones in the sample, roughly 89% were seen once. This specimen was CD4+ or CD8+ T cells sorted from blood, taken in a trial of the OX40 agonist ivuxolimab. Receptors originate from an adult with an advanced solid tumor such as melanoma, head and neck, liver or kidney cancer. The CDR3 runs from the conserved cysteine through the conserved F or W. The order of the fields is D gene, J gene, V gene, clone size, CDR3 protein, CDR3 DNA. A D gene is named only where the DNA matches it firmly. Clone size is not always given. Where it is, it says once, few, many or a class for expanded clones.

NA	TRBJ2-1	TRBV19	NA	CASSIIKLNEQFF	TGTGCCAGTAGTATTATTAAGTTGAATGAGCAGTTCTTC
NA	TRBJ1-4	TRBV7-7	NA	CASSLASGGKLFF	TGTGCTAGCAGCTTAGCGTCGGGTGGAAAACTGTTTTTT
NA	TRBJ2-3	TRBV4-1	NA	CASSQRGRGTDTQYF	TGCGCCAGCAGCCAACGGGGCAGGGGCACAGATACGCAGTATTTT
NA	TRBJ1-4	TRBV4-1	NA	CASSQSAGLTNEKLFF	TGCGCCAGCAGCCAAAGCGCAGGTTTAACTAATGAAAAACTGTTTTTT
NA	TRBJ2-1	TRBV28	NA	CASSSYWHSGIQGNEQFF	TGTGCCAGCAGTTCTTATTGGCACAGCGGGATACAGGGCAATGAGCAGTTCTTC
TRBD1	TRBJ1-5	TRBV28	NA	CASRVGGGGSSNQPQHF	TGTGCCAGCAGGGTCGGAGGAGGGGGCTCGAGCAATCAGCCCCAGCATTTT
NA	TRBJ2-3	TRBV18	NA	CASSPTFPGAGRDTQYF	TGTGCCAGCTCACCAACTTTTCCCGGAGCAGGGAGGGATACGCAGTATTTT
NA	TRBJ1-3	TRBV28	NA	CASSSGSSSGNTIYF	TGTGCCAGCAGCTCTGGGTCGAGCTCTGGAAACACCATATATTTT
NA	TRBJ2-1	TRBV29-1	NA	CSGAYNEQFF	TGCAGCGGGGCGTACAATGAGCAGTTCTTC
TRBD2	TRBJ2-7	TRBV28	NA	CASSPTSGRPHSYEQYF	TGTGCCAGCAGTCCGACTAGCGGGAGGCCTCACTCCTACGAGCAGTACTTC
TRBD2	TRBJ2-2	TRBV5-1	NA	CASSMTSGDTGELFF	TGCGCCAGCAGCATGACTAGCGGGGACACCGGGGAGCTGTTTTTT
TRBD2	TRBJ2-1	TRBV5-1	once	CASSLPGLAGGKYNEQFF	TGCGCCAGCAGCTTGCCCGGACTAGCGGGAGGGAAGTACAATGAGCAGTTCTTC
TRBD2	TRBJ2-1	TRBV7-3	NA	CASSLASGTYNEQFF	TGTGCCAGCAGCTTAGCCAGCGGGACCTACAATGAGCAGTTCTTC
NA	TRBJ2-5	TRBV20-1	NA	CSLYRETQYF	TGCAGTCTATATCGAGAGACCCAGTACTTC
TRBD1	TRBJ1-2	TRBV5-8	NA	CASSLDNRGPYGYTF	TGTGCCAGCAGCTTGGACAACAGGGGGCCCTATGGCTACACCTTC
NA	TRBJ1-1	TRBV30	few	CAWSGPEAFF	TGTGCCTGGAGTGGCCCTGAAGCTTTCTTT
TRBD1	TRBJ1-1	TRBV18	few	CASSPRDRFTEAFF	TGTGCCAGCTCACCCCGGGACAGGTTCACTGAAGCTTTCTTT
NA	TRBJ2-1	TRBV4-1	NA	CASSPGHSGSYNEQFF	TGCGCCAGCAGCCCGGGTCATAGCGGATCCTACAATGAGCAGTTCTTC
NA	TRBJ2-7	TRBV2	NA	CASSVDRTSYEQYF	TGTGCCAGCAGTGTAGACAGGACTTCCTACGAGCAGTACTTC
NA	TRBJ1-5	TRBV11-2	NA	CASSPTEGRNQPQHF	TGTGCCAGCAGCCCGACAGAAGGACGCAATCAGCCCCAGCATTTT
NA	TRBJ2-3	TRBV29-1	NA	CSVGGRVKADTQYF	TGCAGCGTTGGGGGCAGGGTCAAGGCAGATACGCAGTATTTT
TRBD1	TRBJ1-1	TRBV20-1	NA	CSADRDREEIF	TGCAGTGCCGACCGGGACAGAGAAGAAATCTTT
TRBD1	TRBJ1-2	TRBV5-1	once	CASSPRGAGYTF	TGCGCCAGCAGCCCCAGGGGGGCTGGCTACACCTTC
TRBD1	TRBJ1-2	TRBV6-5	NA	CASSHPGQGRGYTF	TGTGCCAGCAGCCACCCAGGACAGGGAAGAGGCTACACCTTC
NA	TRBJ2-5	TRBV4-2	NA	CASSQVGGTQYF	TGTGCCAGCAGCCAAGTCGGGGGGACCCAGTACTTC
TRBD2	TRBJ2-7	TRBV5-1	NA	CASSPRLAGEQYF	TGCGCCAGCAGCCCGAGACTAGCGGGCGAGCAGTACTTC
NA	TRBJ2-1	TRBV6-6	NA	CASTPGPSSYNEQFF	TGTGCCAGCACCCCGGGCCCGAGCTCCTACAATGAGCAGTTCTTC
TRBD2	TRBJ2-2	TRBV7-8	NA	CASRPTSGRAPGELFF	TGTGCCAGCAGGCCTACTAGCGGGAGAGCCCCCGGGGAGCTGTTTTTT
TRBD2	TRBJ2-1	TRBV18	NA	CASSPRGLAADNEQFF	TGTGCCAGCTCACCGAGAGGACTAGCGGCCGACAATGAGCAGTTCTTC
NA	TRBJ2-7	TRBV6-5	NA	CASSYLGQFYEQYF	TGTGCCAGCAGTTACCTAGGACAGTTCTACGAGCAGTACTTC
TRBD1	TRBJ1-1	TRBV2	NA	CATGQGNLNTEAFF	TGTGCCACTGGACAGGGAAATCTGAACACTGAAGCTTTCTTT
NA	TRBJ1-2	TRBV18	NA	CASSPDQKNYGYTF	TGTGCCAGCTCACCGGACCAAAAAAACTATGGCTACACCTTC
NA	TRBJ2-5	TRBV5-4	NA	CASSLESGTQETQYF	TGTGCCAGCAGCTTGGAGTCAGGTACTCAAGAGACCCAGTACTTC
NA	TRBJ2-5	TRBV27	NA	CASSFVGYPYETQYF	TGTGCCAGCAGTTTTGTCGGGTACCCGTATGAGACCCAGTACTTC
TRBD2	TRBJ2-7	TRBV11-2	few	CASSPRRVLAGGGEQYF	TGTGCCAGCAGCCCGAGGCGGGTGCTAGCGGGAGGGGGCGAGCAGTACTTC
NA	TRBJ2-3	TRBV28	NA	CASTLMDTQYF	TGTGCCAGCACCCTTATGGATACGCAGTATTTT
TRBD1	TRBJ1-2	TRBV30	NA	CAWSTPPGQGFGYTF	TGTGCCTGGAGTACACCTCCGGGACAGGGGTTCGGCTACACCTTC
NA	TRBJ2-3	TRBV27	once	CASRGSTDTQYF	TGTGCCAGCAGGGGGAGCACAGATACGCAGTATTTT
NA	TRBJ1-1	TRBV18	NA	CASSPGLNTEAFF	TGTGCCAGCTCACCGGGGCTGAACACTGAAGCTTTCTTT
NA	TRBJ1-1	TRBV11-2	NA	CASSARGGVRRRNTEAFF	TGTGCCAGCAGCGCCCGAGGGGGGGTGAGGAGAAGGAACACTGAAGCTTTCTTT